A selection of T cell receptor beta chains follows, all from one sample in a study of T cell responses to AZD1222 COVID-19 vaccine. Using immunoSEQ multiplex PCR, the repertoire was profiled, and TCRdb retains in-frame clones only, with some absent. The table records about 150,000 clones, 86% of them present only once. Sequences were derived from peripheral blood, sampled on day 0 of MenACWY control vaccination. All receptors come from an adult in good health. Each CDR3 is given with its conserved first and last residue. The order of the fields is clone size, J gene, V gene, D gene, CDR3 DNA, CDR3 protein. D genes are given only for firm matches. Size values are once, few and many counts, or a class for expanded clones, and some rows have none.

>.|TRBJ2-2|TRBV6-5|.
TGTGCCAGCAGTTACTCGCTGGGACCGAACACCGGGGAGCTGTTTTTT
CASSYSLGPNTGELFF
>.|TRBJ1-1|TRBV19|.
TGTGCCAGTAGTATCTCACAGCGGGGGCTCAACACTGAAGCTTTCTTT
CASSISQRGLNTEAFF
>.|TRBJ2-2|TRBV10-1|.
TGCGCCACCGAGGAAAGTTCAGACACCGGGGAGCTGTTTTTT
CATEESSDTGELFF
>.|TRBJ1-1|TRBV7-8|.
TGTGCCAGCAGCCGACTGGGACTGAACACTGAAGCTTTCTTT
CASSRLGLNTEAFF
>.|TRBJ1-5|TRBV28|.
TGTGCCAGCAAAGGCAGGTCTTACCGGAGTAGCAATCAGCCCCAGCATTTT
CASKGRSYRSSNQPQHF
>.|TRBJ1-3|TRBV18|.
TGTGCCAGCTCACCATCTGGACAGAGTGGGTCGCCGACCATATATTTT
CASSPSGQSGSPTIYF
>few|TRBJ1-2|TRBV12-3/TRBV12-4|.
TGTGCCAGCAGTCCCGACGCAAACTATGGCTACACCTTC
CASSPDANYGYTF
>.|TRBJ1-1|TRBV29-1|.
TGCAGCGTGGAAAGGCGGGGGGTGGGCACTGAAGCTTTCTTT
CSVERRGVGTEAFF
>.|TRBJ2-5|TRBV3-1/TRBV3-2|.
TGTGCCAGCAGCCAAGAGGTAGCGGAAGAGACCCAGTACTTC
CASSQEVAEETQYF
>.|TRBJ1-2|TRBV6-6|TRBD1
TGTGCCAGCAGTTACTTACAGGGGGCGAGGTATGGCTACACCTTC
CASSYLQGARYGYTF
>once|TRBJ1-3|TRBV30|.
TGTGCCTGGACCCCGGGACTCTCTGGAAACACCATATATTTT
CAWTPGLSGNTIYF
>.|TRBJ2-2|TRBV28|.
TGTGCCAGCAGGAGGGATTTTAACACCGGGGAGCTGTTTTTT
CASRRDFNTGELFF
>.|TRBJ2-3|TRBV6-1|TRBD1
TGTGCCAGCAGTGAAGCCCACAGGGGAAATACGCAGTATTTT
CASSEAHRGNTQYF
>.|TRBJ2-1|TRBV5-4|.
TGTGCCAGCAGCCCTAAGTCCCAAAAGGGCTTCAATGAGCAGTTCTTC
CASSPKSQKGFNEQFF
>.|TRBJ1-4|TRBV9|.
TGTGCCAGCAGCGTAGCTGAGGGGGGCACTAATGAAAAACTGTTTTTT
CASSVAEGGTNEKLFF
>once|TRBJ2-5|TRBV28|.
TGTGCCAGCAGTTTAAGGGGGGGAGCCTACCAAGAGACCCAGTACTTC
CASSLRGGAYQETQYF
>.|TRBJ1-2|TRBV6-1|.
TGTGCCAGCAGTGAGGGGGGCAGTCTCTATGGCTACACCTTC
CASSEGGSLYGYTF
>once|TRBJ1-2|TRBV29-1|.
TGCAGCGTCGAAGGGGCGGATAGGGGCTACACCTTC
CSVEGADRGYTF
>.|TRBJ2-2|TRBV29-1|.
TGCAGCGGGACCAGGGTGAACACCGGGGAGCTGTTTTTT
CSGTRVNTGELFF
>.|TRBJ2-1|TRBV28|.
TGTGCCAGCAGTTTTGTGGACACTGAGGGGGAGCAGTTCTTC
CASSFVDTEGEQFF
>.|TRBJ2-7|TRBV4-3|.
TGCGCCAGCAGCCAAGATGGGTACGAGCAGTACTTC
CASSQDGYEQYF
>.|TRBJ2-2|TRBV3-1/TRBV3-2|.
TGTGCCAGCAGCCAAGAACCTGCGAACACCGGGGAGCTGTTTTTT
CASSQEPANTGELFF
>.|TRBJ1-2|TRBV15|.
TGTGCCACCAGCCCTTCTCTCCCTTATGGCTACACCTTC
CATSPSLPYGYTF
>.|TRBJ2-3|TRBV10-3|.
TGTGCCATCAGTCCGCCCGGGCGCACAGATACGCAGTATTTT
CAISPPGRTDTQYF
>once|TRBJ1-4|TRBV28|.
TGTGCCAGCAGTTACTCCTTGGCAACTAATGAAAAACTGTTTTTT
CASSYSLATNEKLFF
>.|TRBJ2-5|TRBV18|TRBD2
TGTGCCAGCTCGCTCCCGACTAGCGGGGGGGCATACGGCCAAGAGACCCAGTACTTC
CASSLPTSGGAYGQETQYF
>.|TRBJ1-5|TRBV5-5|.
TGTGCCAGCAGCTTGGATCAAGGGTCAGGGCCCCAGCATTTT
CASSLDQGSGPQHF
>.|TRBJ1-2|TRBV2|TRBD1
TGTGCCAGCATGAAAGACAGGGGCGGCTACACCTTC
CASMKDRGGYTF
>.|TRBJ2-2|TRBV2|TRBD2
TGTGCCAGCAGTGTTGCGGGGGGCCCTCACACCGGGGAGCTGTTTTTT
CASSVAGGPHTGELFF
>.|TRBJ2-7|TRBV11-2|.
TGTGCCAGCAGAAAGGGACCCAGCTACGAGCAGTACTTC
CASRKGPSYEQYF
>.|TRBJ1-1|TRBV5-1|.
TGCGCCAGCAGTGAGGCCGCTGAAGCTTTCTTT
CASSEAAEAFF
>.|TRBJ2-5|TRBV10-2|.
TGCGCCAGCAGTGACCGTACCCAAGAGACCCAGTACTTC
CASSDRTQETQYF
>.|TRBJ2-7|TRBV28|.
TGTGCCAGCAGCTTGGGGGGGGCCCTTCTCGAGCAGTACTTC
CASSLGGALLEQYF
>.|TRBJ2-2|TRBV5-1|TRBD1
TGCGCCAGCAGCGTGGGACAGCCCGGCGGCGGGGAGCTGTTTTTT
CASSVGQPGGGELFF
>.|TRBJ1-5|TRBV5-5|.
TGTGCCAGCAGCGCTACGGGATATAGCAATCAGCCCCAGCATTTT
CASSATGYSNQPQHF
>.|TRBJ1-4|TRBV2|TRBD1
TGTGCCAGCAGTTTTGGCATCCCGCAGGGGGCCCAAAAACTGTTTTTT
CASSFGIPQGAQKLFF
>.|TRBJ1-4|TRBV4-2|.
TGTGCCAGCAGCCTTGAGCCTACGGGTCAGAATAATGAAAAACTGTTTTTT
CASSLEPTGQNNEKLFF
>.|TRBJ1-1|TRBV30|.
TGTGCCTGGAGTCCAGAGAACACTGAAGCTTTCTTT
CAWSPENTEAFF
>.|TRBJ2-3|TRBV27|TRBD2
TGTGCCAGCAGTTTATCGCAACTAGCGGGGGACACTAGCACAGATACGCAGTATTTT
CASSLSQLAGDTSTDTQYF
>.|TRBJ1-5|TRBV7-2|.
TGTGCCAGCAGCTTCAAGGGGGATCAGCCCCAGCATTTT
CASSFKGDQPQHF
>once|TRBJ1-1|TRBV4-1|TRBD1
TGCGCCAGCAGCCAACGACAGGGGGCTGAAGCTTTCTTT
CASSQRQGAEAFF
>.|TRBJ1-5|TRBV7-2|.
TGTGCCAGCAGCTTAGCGTCCCTGCTGGGTCAGCCCCAGCATTTT
CASSLASLLGQPQHF
>.|TRBJ1-5|TRBV27|.
TGTGCCAGCGGAGGGGGGTGGAATCAGCCCCAGCATTTT
CASGGGWNQPQHF
>.|TRBJ2-2|TRBV5-4|.
TGTGCCAGCAGCCTCGGACCAACCGTCGGGGCCGGGGAGCTGTTTTTT
CASSLGPTVGAGELFF
>.|TRBJ1-5|TRBV14|TRBD1
TGTGCCAGCAGGAGTCGACAGGGTGGTCAGCCCCAGCATTTT
CASRSRQGGQPQHF
>.|TRBJ2-1|TRBV6-2/TRBV6-3|TRBD2
TGTGCCAGCAGTTCCGCTAGCGGGAGTGCCTACAATGAGCAGTTCTTC
CASSSASGSAYNEQFF
>once|TRBJ2-7|TRBV27|.
TGTGCCAGCAGTTTATCGGGGCACGAGCAGTACTTC
CASSLSGHEQYF
>.|TRBJ2-1|TRBV6-5|TRBD1
TGTGCCAGCAGTTTCGGGACAGGGGGCTTCAATGAGCAGTTCTTC
CASSFGTGGFNEQFF
>.|TRBJ2-3|TRBV20-1|.
TGCAGTGCTAGTCTCCGGGACTTGAGCACAGATACGCAGTATTTT
CSASLRDLSTDTQYF
>.|TRBJ1-1|TRBV6-2/TRBV6-3|TRBD1
TGTGCCAGCAGTTCCGCCGGACAGGGTGACACTGAAGCTTTCTTT
CASSSAGQGDTEAFF
>.|TRBJ1-5|TRBV30|.
TGTGCCTGGAGCAGGGCGGGGCCCAATCAGCCCCAGCATTTT
CAWSRAGPNQPQHF